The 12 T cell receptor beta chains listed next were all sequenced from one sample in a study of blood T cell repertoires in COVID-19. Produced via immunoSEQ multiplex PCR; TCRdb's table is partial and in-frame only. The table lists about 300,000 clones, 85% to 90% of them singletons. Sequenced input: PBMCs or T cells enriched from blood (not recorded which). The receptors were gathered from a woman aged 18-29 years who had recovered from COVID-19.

CDR3 residues: CASSRQLADTEAFF. The CDR3 DNA follows: TGTGCCAGCAGCAGACAGTTGGCGGACACTGAAGCTTTCTTT. The rearrangement links TRBV9 to TRBJ1-1, with D perhaps TRBD1 (5 bases). The germline gives CDR1 SGDLS, CDR2 YYNGEE. V lost 4 bases, J lost 3 bases, and 13 bases lay in between. The CDR3 runs 14 residues. Supplemented by reference TRBV9 and TRBJ1-1, the full variable domain reads DSGVTQTPKHLITATGQRVTLRCSPRSGDLSVYWYQQSLDQGLQFLIQYYNGEERAKGNILERFSAQQFPDLHSELNLSSLELGDSALYFCASSRQLADTEAFFGQGTRLTVV.

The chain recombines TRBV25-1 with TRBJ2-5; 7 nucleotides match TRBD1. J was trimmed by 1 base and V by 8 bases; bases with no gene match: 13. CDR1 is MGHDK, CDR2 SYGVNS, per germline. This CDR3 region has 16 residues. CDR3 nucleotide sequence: TGTGCCAGCTTCAGACCGGGACAGCCTTTCCAAGAGACCCAGTACTTC. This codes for CASFRPGQPFQETQYF.

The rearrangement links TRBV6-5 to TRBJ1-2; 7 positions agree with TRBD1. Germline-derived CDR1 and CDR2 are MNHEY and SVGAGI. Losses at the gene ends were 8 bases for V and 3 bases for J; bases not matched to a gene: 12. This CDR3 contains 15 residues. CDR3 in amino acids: CASYPGAGGDYGYTF. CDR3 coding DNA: TGTGCCAGCTATCCAGGGGCAGGGGGAGACTATGGCTACACCTTC.

CDR3 region: CASRPHGDISGNTIYF. CDR3 in DNA: TGTGCCAGCAGACCCCACGGGGATATCTCTGGAAACACCATATATTTT. V usage is TRBV6-6 and J usage is TRBJ1-3; D not certain. Germline values: CDR1 MNHNY, CDR2 SVGAGI (reference sequence). This CDR3 is 16 amino acids long. V was trimmed by 6 bases and J by 0 bases, leaving 15 bases between them.

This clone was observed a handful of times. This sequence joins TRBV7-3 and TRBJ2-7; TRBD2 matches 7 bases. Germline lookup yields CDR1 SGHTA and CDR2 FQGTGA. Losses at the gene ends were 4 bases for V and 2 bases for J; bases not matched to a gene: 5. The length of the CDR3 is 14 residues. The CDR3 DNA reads TGTGCCAGCAGCTCGGGACTACCACCCTACGAGCAGTACTTC. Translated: CASSSGLPPYEQYF.

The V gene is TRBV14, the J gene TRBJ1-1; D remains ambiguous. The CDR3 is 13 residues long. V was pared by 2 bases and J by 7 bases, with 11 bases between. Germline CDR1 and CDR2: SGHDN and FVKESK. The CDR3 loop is CASSQSRGVEAFF. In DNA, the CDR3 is TGTGCCAGCAGCCAATCACGGGGAGTTGAAGCTTTCTTT.

In DNA form, the CDR3 reads TGTGCCAGCAGCCACCGGGAAGCTAGCACAGATACGCAGTATTTT. Translated: CASSHREASTDTQYF. The chain uses TRBV9 and TRBJ2-3; a possible D gene is TRBD2 (5 bases). This CDR3 region has 15 residues. Germline-derived CDR1 and CDR2 are SGDLS and YYNGEE. Trimming took off 4 bases at V and 0 bases at J, with 12 bases between the two ends.

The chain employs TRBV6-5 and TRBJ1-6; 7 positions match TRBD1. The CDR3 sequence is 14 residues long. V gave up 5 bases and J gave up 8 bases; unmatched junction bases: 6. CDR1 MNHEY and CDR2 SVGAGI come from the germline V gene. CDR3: CASSRDRSYSPLHF. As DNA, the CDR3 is TGTGCCAGCAGTCGGGACAGAAGCTATTCACCCCTCCACTTT.

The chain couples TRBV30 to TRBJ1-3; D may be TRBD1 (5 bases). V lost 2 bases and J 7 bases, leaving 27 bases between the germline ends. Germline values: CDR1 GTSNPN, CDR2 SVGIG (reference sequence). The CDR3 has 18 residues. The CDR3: CAWSRGQGMFLGGNTIYF. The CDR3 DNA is TGTGCCTGGAGTAGGGGCCAGGGAATGTTTTTGGGTGGGAACACCATATATTTT.

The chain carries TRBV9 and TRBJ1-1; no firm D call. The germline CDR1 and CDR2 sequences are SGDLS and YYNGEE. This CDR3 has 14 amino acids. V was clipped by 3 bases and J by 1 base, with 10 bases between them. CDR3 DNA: TGTGCCAGCAGCGGGCCCCCAAAGAACACTGAAGCTTTCTTT. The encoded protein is CASSGPPKNTEAFF. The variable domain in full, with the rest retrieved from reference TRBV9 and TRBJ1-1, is DSGVTQTPKHLITATGQRVTLRCSPRSGDLSVYWYQQSLDQGLQFLIQYYNGEERAKGNILERFSAQQFPDLHSELNLSSLELGDSALYFCASSGPPKNTEAFFGQGTRLTVV.

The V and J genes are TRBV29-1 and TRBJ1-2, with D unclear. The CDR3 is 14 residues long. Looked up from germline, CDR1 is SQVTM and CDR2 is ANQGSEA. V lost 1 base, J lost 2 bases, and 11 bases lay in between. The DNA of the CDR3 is TGCAGCGTTGAAGGACTAGAACACAACTATGGCTACACCTTC. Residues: CSVEGLEHNYGYTF.

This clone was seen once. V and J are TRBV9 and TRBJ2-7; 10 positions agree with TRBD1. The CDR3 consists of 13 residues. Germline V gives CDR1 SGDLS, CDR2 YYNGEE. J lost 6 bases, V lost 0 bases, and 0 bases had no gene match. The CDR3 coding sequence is TGTGCCAGCAGCGTAGGGACAGGGGGCGAGCAGTACTTC. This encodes CASSVGTGGEQYF.